These T cell receptor beta chains were read from a single sample in a study of long-term antiretroviral therapy in people with HIV. The table came from immunoSEQ multiplex PCR; TCRdb's copy has only in-frame clones and leaves some out. The data contain some 26,000 clones, around 86% of them singletons. This specimen consisted of unsorted PBMCs, obtained 2.9 years after starting antiretroviral therapy. The source of these receptors is a middle-aged man with HIV. Both conserved end residues are part of each CDR3. A D gene is named only where the DNA matches it firmly. Only part of the rows carry a size: once, few, many, or a class if the clone is expanded.

>TRBV2|TRBJ1-5|.|TRBD1
CASSRTGQNQPQHF
TGTGCCAGCTCCCGGACAGGGCAAAATCAGCCCCAGCATTTT
>TRBV28|TRBJ2-5|.|.
CASSFKSGSWETQYF
TGTGCCAGCAGTTTTAAGTCAGGGAGCTGGGAGACCCAGTACTTC
>TRBV10-3|TRBJ1-2|.|.
CAISESGKRGSLGANYGYTF
TGTGCCATCAGTGAGTCGGGAAAAAGGGGTTCCCTCGGTGCTAACTATGGCTACACCTTC
>TRBV5-4|TRBJ2-1|.|TRBD1
CASSLMTGQGHNEQFF
TGTGCCAGCAGCTTGATGACGGGACAGGGGCACAATGAGCAGTTCTTC
>TRBV19|TRBJ1-5|.|.
CASSGQGTYSNQPQHF
TGTGCCAGTAGTGGTCAGGGGACTTATAGCAATCAGCCCCAGCATTTT
>TRBV28|TRBJ2-3|.|.
CASSLFASITQYF
TGTGCCAGCAGTTTATTCGCTTCCATTACGCAGTATTTT
>TRBV4-1|TRBJ1-3|once|TRBD1
CASSPRGTADGNTIYF
TGCGCCAGCAGCCCTCGAGGGACAGCGGACGGAAACACCATATATTTT
>TRBV6-5|TRBJ2-2|.|.
CASYDSPNTGELFF
TGTGCCAGTTATGACAGCCCGAACACCGGGGAGCTGTTTTTT
>TRBV4-1|TRBJ1-4|once|.
CASSLTSSGSNEKLFF
TGCGCCAGCAGCCTTACCTCTAGTGGGTCTAATGAAAAACTGTTTTTT
>TRBV2|TRBJ2-1|.|TRBD1
CASSEGDRAPYNEQFF
TGTGCCAGCAGTGAAGGGGACAGGGCCCCATACAATGAGCAGTTCTTC
>TRBV9|TRBJ2-1|.|.
CASSVEGRPNNEQFF
TGTGCCAGCAGCGTAGAAGGAAGGCCCAACAATGAGCAGTTCTTC
>TRBV27|TRBJ1-2|.|.
CASSLSKGGGGGGYTF
TGTGCCAGCAGTTTATCGAAGGGAGGGGGTGGAGGTGGCTACACCTTC
>TRBV4-1|TRBJ2-3|.|.
CASSQDLPSSDTQYF
TGCGCCAGCAGCCAAGATTTACCTAGTTCAGATACGCAGTATTTT
>TRBV19|TRBJ1-2|.|TRBD1
CASEGQAGYGYTF
TGTGCCAGTGAGGGACAGGCCGGCTATGGCTACACCTTC
>TRBV16|TRBJ1-4|.|.
CASSQSGWEKLFF
TGTGCCAGCAGCCAATCCGGGTGGGAAAAACTGTTTTTT
>TRBV4-3|TRBJ2-1|.|.
CASSQEWRAGFDEQFF
TGCGCCAGCAGCCAAGAATGGCGGGCCGGGTTTGATGAGCAGTTCTTC
>TRBV7-4|TRBJ1-5|few|.
CASSPLAPSESNQPQHF
TGTGCCAGCAGCCCACTAGCCCCGAGCGAGAGCAATCAGCCCCAGCATTTT